This T cell receptor beta chain was documented in a study of vaccination effects on CD4 cells after COVID-19. This clone was observed a few times. The target antigen is unknown. After expansion with viral peptide pools in the ViraFEST assay, antigen-specific CD4+ T cells were sequenced. A 10-day culture period preceded the isolation of CD4+ T cells. Convalescent patients had PCR-confirmed SARS-CoV-2 infection between March and December 2020. Half the medium was replaced with IL-2 medium on days 3 and 7. Trimming took 1 base from V and 7 from J, leaving 8 bases between them. The CDR3 has 14 residues. Per the germline V gene, CDR1 is SGHAT and CDR2 is FQNNGV. This table comes from immunoSEQ multiplex PCR, and its TCRdb copy is limited to in-frame clones, with some not included. The sample yields 22,000 or so clones, under 75% seen once.

This chain links TRBV11-2 with TRBJ1-6; unclear D gene. The sequence derives from a human donor who had a prior SARS-CoV-2 infection. Sample: CD4+ T cells from PBMCs cultured with a peptide pool, taken before COVID-19 vaccination. The CDR3: CASSLGSWNSPLHF. The DNA of the CDR3 is TGTGCCAGCAGCTTAGGGTCTTGGAATTCACCCCTCCACTTT.